The clone carrying this TCR beta chain was observed a few times. What it recognizes is unknown. TCRdb independently ran MiXCR on the reads; one entry per CDR3 protein. This table has 500,000 or so distinct CDR3 sequences, approximately 17% appearing once. This sample is part of a study of T cell repertoires in cytomegalovirus infection. In the study overall: A matching HLA type, together with CMV infection, was signaled by public TCR beta signatures.

Study findings and constraints: Clonotypes of TCR beta that were HLA-C-restricted and CMV-specific dominated the ex vivo response. Frequencies of public TCR beta families were cumulated, and this identified carriers of CMV plus the relevant HLA.

Source material: CD8+ T cells from PBMCs. The receptor was isolated from a human donor in good health (CMV status not recorded). Some clones in this sample may be carry-over from other donors' samples.

In DNA form, the CDR3 reads TGCGCCAGCAGCCAAGGCGCAGGGGGAGAAGGTGGCTACACCTTC. Residues: CASSQGAGGEGGYTF. The gene calls are TRBV4-1 and TRBJ1-2, with 7 nucleotides matching TRBD1. With 1 base clipped from V and 7 bases from J, the junction kept 9 bases outside the gene matches. This CDR3 has 15 amino acids. Germline V gene sequence: CDR1 MGHRA, CDR2 YSYEKL.